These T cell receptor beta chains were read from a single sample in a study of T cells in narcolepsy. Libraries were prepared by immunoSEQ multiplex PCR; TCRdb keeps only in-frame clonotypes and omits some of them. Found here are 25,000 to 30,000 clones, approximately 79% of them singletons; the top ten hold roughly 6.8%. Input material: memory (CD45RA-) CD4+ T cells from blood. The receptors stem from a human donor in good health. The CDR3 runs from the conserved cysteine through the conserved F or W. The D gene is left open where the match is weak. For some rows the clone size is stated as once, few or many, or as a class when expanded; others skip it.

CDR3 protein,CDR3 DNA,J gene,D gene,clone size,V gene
CASSGTTLSNQPQHF,TGTGCCAGCAGTGGGACAACTCTTAGCAATCAGCCCCAGCATTTT,TRBJ1-5,NA,few,TRBV2
CASSKRGRARDRLNQPQHF,TGTGCCAGCAGCAAAAGAGGGAGGGCCCGGGACAGATTAAATCAGCCCCAGCATTTT,TRBJ1-5,NA,few,TRBV21-1
CASSSYGPQETQYF,TGTGCCAGCAGCTCCTACGGGCCCCAAGAGACCCAGTACTTC,TRBJ2-5,NA,NA,TRBV7-3
CASSETGNNEQFF,TGTGCCAGCAGTGAAACCGGAAACAATGAGCAGTTCTTC,TRBJ2-1,NA,once,TRBV6-1
CASTRGNTEAFF,TGTGCCAGCACCCGGGGAAACACTGAAGCTTTCTTT,TRBJ1-1,NA,NA,TRBV6-6
CASSSDRGLNSPLHF,TGTGCCAGCAGCTCTGACAGGGGGTTAAATTCACCCCTCCACTTT,TRBJ1-6,TRBD1,NA,TRBV5-4
CASTPQPATNEKLFF,TGTGCCAGTACCCCTCAACCAGCAACTAATGAAAAACTGTTTTTT,TRBJ1-4,NA,NA,TRBV19
CASSLQSYEQYF,TGTGCCAGCAGTCTCCAGAGCTACGAGCAGTACTTC,TRBJ2-7,NA,few,TRBV28
CASSPLGGAYEQYF,TGTGCTAGCAGCCCCTTAGGGGGTGCATACGAGCAGTACTTC,TRBJ2-7,NA,NA,TRBV7-7
CASSLDGSRTQYF,TGTGCCAGCAGCTTAGACGGCTCCAGGACCCAGTACTTC,TRBJ2-5,NA,NA,TRBV7-2
CASSPTPTRQGGETQYF,TGTGCCAGCAGCCCTACCCCCACTAGACAAGGAGGGGAGACCCAGTACTTC,TRBJ2-5,NA,few,TRBV7-2
CASRDQGAAYEQYF,TGTGCCAGCAGGGACCAAGGAGCTGCCTACGAGCAGTACTTC,TRBJ2-7,NA,NA,TRBV28
CASSIILAGGPGWETQYF,TGTGCCAGTAGTATTATACTAGCGGGGGGTCCCGGTTGGGAGACCCAGTACTTC,TRBJ2-5,TRBD2,NA,TRBV19
CASSLTGVIYNEQFF,TGTGCCAGCAGCTTGACAGGGGTTATCTACAATGAGCAGTTCTTC,TRBJ2-1,TRBD1,NA,TRBV11-2
CASSGTIGELFF,TGTGCCAGCAGTGGGACAATCGGGGAGCTGTTTTTT,TRBJ2-2,NA,NA,TRBV6-1
CASSLTDIKEQYF,TGTGCCAGCAGCTTAACCGACATTAAAGAGCAGTACTTC,TRBJ2-7,NA,once,TRBV7-8
CASSGPGRGASYEQYF,TGTGCCAGCAGTGGGCCCGGGCGGGGGGCCTCCTACGAGCAGTACTTC,TRBJ2-7,TRBD2,NA,TRBV4-2
CAGGQEINEQFF,TGTGCCGGAGGACAGGAGATCAATGAGCAGTTCTTC,TRBJ2-1,TRBD1,few,TRBV2
CASSADGNNSPLHF,TGCGCCAGCAGCGCGGACGGAAATAATTCACCCCTCCACTTT,TRBJ1-6,NA,NA,TRBV5-1
CASRILGVETQYF,TGTGCCAGCAGAATACTAGGGGTCGAGACCCAGTACTTC,TRBJ2-5,NA,once,TRBV2
CASSSPAGGSNEQFF,TGTGCCAGCAGCAGCCCGGCGGGGGGAAGTAATGAGCAGTTCTTC,TRBJ2-1,TRBD2,NA,TRBV6-6
CASSLIMRSSYNEQFF,TGTGCCAGCAGTCTCATTATGCGAAGCTCCTACAATGAGCAGTTCTTC,TRBJ2-1,NA,NA,TRBV27
CASTRGTSGRYEQYF,TGTGCCAGTACTAGGGGGACTAGCGGACGCTACGAGCAGTACTTC,TRBJ2-7,TRBD2,NA,TRBV6-5
CAISGTAQETQYF,TGTGCCATTTCCGGGACAGCACAAGAGACCCAGTACTTC,TRBJ2-5,TRBD1,NA,TRBV10-3
CASSPGQGRNSPLHF,TGTGCCAGCAGCCCTGGACAGGGGAGGAATTCACCCCTCCACTTT,TRBJ1-6,TRBD1,once,TRBV11-3
CASSLPGQGAAETQYF,TGTGCCAGCAGCTTGCCGGGACAGGGGGCGGCAGAGACCCAGTACTTC,TRBJ2-5,TRBD1,NA,TRBV7-8
CASSVWASQNGYTF,TGTGCCAGCAGTGTGTGGGCCTCCCAAAATGGCTACACCTTC,TRBJ1-2,NA,NA,TRBV6-1
CASSETSGGRYNEQFF,TGTGCCAGCAGCGAGACTTCGGGGGGCCGCTACAATGAGCAGTTCTTC,TRBJ2-1,NA,NA,TRBV9
CASREMTGFNSPLHF,TGTGCCAGCAGGGAGATGACAGGGTTTAATTCACCCCTCCACTTT,TRBJ1-6,TRBD1,NA,TRBV6-1
CASITGLWTQETQYF,TGTGCCAGCATCACCGGTTTGTGGACCCAAGAGACCCAGTACTTC,TRBJ2-5,NA,NA,TRBV2
CASSRPGQGDTEAFF,TGTGCCAGCTCACGCCCGGGACAGGGAGACACTGAAGCTTTCTTT,TRBJ1-1,TRBD1,NA,TRBV18
CASSIPLDGYNEQFF,TGTGCCAGTAGTATCCCCTTGGACGGTTACAATGAGCAGTTCTTC,TRBJ2-1,NA,NA,TRBV19
CASSSGRINEQFF,TGTGCCAGCAGTTCGGGACGGATCAATGAGCAGTTCTTC,TRBJ2-1,NA,NA,TRBV28
CASSPPGYTSGFSSQSYEQYF,TGTGCCAGCTCACCACCCGGGTACACTAGCGGGTTCTCCTCCCAGTCCTACGAGCAGTACTTC,TRBJ2-7,TRBD2,NA,TRBV18
CASSLSGADTQYF,TGCGCCAGCAGTCTCTCAGGGGCGGATACGCAGTATTTT,TRBJ2-3,NA,NA,TRBV23-1
CASSFLDRVVFGQFF,TGTGCCAGCAGCTTCCTGGACAGGGTGGTGTTTGGGCAGTTCTTC,TRBJ2-1,TRBD1,NA,TRBV5-5
CASSQGGQGGYEQYF,TGCGCCAGCAGCCAAGGCGGACAGGGTGGGTACGAGCAGTACTTC,TRBJ2-7,TRBD1,NA,TRBV4-1
CASSWAGEETQYF,TGTGCCAGCTCCTGGGCAGGGGAAGAGACCCAGTACTTC,TRBJ2-5,NA,medium-sized,TRBV7-9
CASRDRGYTF,TGTGCCAGCAGGGACAGAGGCTACACCTTC,TRBJ1-2,NA,NA,TRBV28
CATRQGAGTEAFF,TGTGCCACCAGACAGGGGGCGGGAACTGAAGCTTTCTTT,TRBJ1-1,TRBD1,few,TRBV10-3
CASSSRDRGTDTQYF,TGTGCCAGCAGCTCCCGGGACAGGGGCACAGATACGCAGTATTTT,TRBJ2-3,TRBD1,NA,TRBV11-1
CASSHYRVRDYGYTF,TGTGCCAGCAGCCATTACAGGGTTCGGGACTATGGCTACACCTTC,TRBJ1-2,NA,NA,TRBV7-2
CASSGGVGYNEQFF,TGTGCCAGCAGTGGGGGTGTAGGGTACAATGAGCAGTTCTTC,TRBJ2-1,NA,NA,TRBV2
CASSLAGQTKGYGYTF,TGTGCCAGCAGCTTAGCGGGACAGACAAAAGGCTATGGCTACACCTTC,TRBJ1-2,TRBD1,NA,TRBV11-2
CASSFSSGRGVVQYF,TGTGCCAGCAGTTTCTCGAGCGGGAGGGGAGTTGTGCAGTACTTC,TRBJ2-7,TRBD2,NA,TRBV27
CASSPGLAGANEQFF,TGTGCCAGCAGTCCGGGACTAGCGGGGGCCAATGAGCAGTTCTTC,TRBJ2-1,TRBD2,NA,TRBV28
CASRAEGFANNEQFF,TGTGCCAGCAGGGCTGAGGGGTTTGCCAACAATGAGCAGTTCTTC,TRBJ2-1,NA,NA,TRBV27
CASSLGHGVSYEQYF,TGCGCCAGCAGCTTGGGTCATGGAGTCTCCTACGAGCAGTACTTC,TRBJ2-7,NA,once,TRBV5-1
CASSSTTGTYEQYF,TGTGCCAGCAGCTCGACGACGGGAACCTACGAGCAGTACTTC,TRBJ2-7,NA,NA,TRBV5-4
CASSLNPGNTIYF,TGTGCCAGCAGCCTGAATCCGGGAAACACCATATATTTT,TRBJ1-3,NA,NA,TRBV5-4
CASSVDRNTIYF,TGTGCCAGCAGCGTGGACAGAAACACCATATATTTT,TRBJ1-3,NA,NA,TRBV13
CAWRPRGWVNEQFF,TGTGCCTGGAGACCCAGGGGATGGGTCAATGAGCAGTTCTTC,TRBJ2-1,NA,NA,TRBV30
CASSYSPDRGNNEQYF,TGTGCCAGCAGTTACTCCCCCGACAGGGGTAATAACGAGCAGTACTTC,TRBJ2-7,TRBD1,NA,TRBV6-5
CASSRYGGPDGYTF,TGCGCCAGCAGCCGCTACGGGGGGCCGGATGGCTACACCTTC,TRBJ1-2,NA,few,TRBV5-1
CATSRDRTRKDYGYTF,TGTGCCACCAGCAGAGATCGAACCCGGAAAGACTATGGCTACACCTTC,TRBJ1-2,NA,few,TRBV15